What follows describes a single T cell receptor (beta chain). No antigen is known for it. Primers: 52 TRBV forward and 13 TRBJ reverse. TCRdb's copy holds only in-frame clones and misses some; the assay was immunoSEQ multiplex PCR. The sample yields some 15,000 clones, more than 65% seen once. This sample stems from a study of regulatory T cells. General study points: Hydrophobic residues at CDR3 positions 6 and 7 were enriched in conventional CD4+ T cells of CD3G-deficient patients.

The specimen sequenced was conventional CD4+ T cells sorted from blood. The sequence came from a person younger than 45 with CD3G deficiency.

CDR3 in amino acids: CASSYRLNTEAFF. As DNA, the CDR3 is TGTGCCAGCAGTTATCGGTTGAACACTGAAGCTTTCTTT. The V and J genes are TRBV27 and TRBJ1-1; the D is unclear. The CDR3 is 13 residues long. Trimming removed 4 bases from V and 0 bases from J, with 6 bases in between. Germline loops: CDR1 MNHEY, CDR2 SMNVEV (reference sequence).